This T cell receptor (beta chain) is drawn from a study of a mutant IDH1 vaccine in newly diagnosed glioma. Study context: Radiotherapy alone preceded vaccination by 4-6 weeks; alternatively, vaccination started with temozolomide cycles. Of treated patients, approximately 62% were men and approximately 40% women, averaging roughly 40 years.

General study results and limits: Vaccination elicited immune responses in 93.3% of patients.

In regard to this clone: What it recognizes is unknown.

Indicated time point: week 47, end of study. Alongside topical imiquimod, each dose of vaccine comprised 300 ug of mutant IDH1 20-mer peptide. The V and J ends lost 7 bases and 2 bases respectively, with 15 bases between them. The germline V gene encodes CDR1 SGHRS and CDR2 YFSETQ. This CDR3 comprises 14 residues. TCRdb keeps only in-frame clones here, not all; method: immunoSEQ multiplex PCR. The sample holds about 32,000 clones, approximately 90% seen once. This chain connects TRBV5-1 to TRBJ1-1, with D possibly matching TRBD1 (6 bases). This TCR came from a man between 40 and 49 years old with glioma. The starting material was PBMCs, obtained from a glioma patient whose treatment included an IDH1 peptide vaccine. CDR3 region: CASRLDSLNTEAFF. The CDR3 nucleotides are TGCGCCAGCCGATTGGACAGTTTAAACACTGAAGCTTTCTTT.